These T cell receptor beta chains were read from a single sample in a study of blood T cell repertoires in COVID-19. Repertoires were generated with immunoSEQ multiplex PCR, while TCRdb's copy carries only in-frame clones and drops some. The data contain about 250,000 clones, about 88% of them seen just once; the ten biggest clones take up about 1.6%. The material sequenced was PBMCs or T cells enriched from blood (not recorded which). The receptors originated from a woman aged 45-65 years who had recovered from COVID-19. Both conserved end residues are trimmed from each CDR3. The order of the fields is J gene, V gene, CDR3 protein.

j_gene: TRBJ1-1; v_gene: TRBV19; CDR3aa: ASSIERNTEAF
j_gene: TRBJ2-7; v_gene: TRBV11-2; CDR3aa: ASSYGRSGVYEQY
j_gene: TRBJ2-3; v_gene: TRBV2; CDR3aa: ANSAQGGDTQY
j_gene: TRBJ2-3; v_gene: TRBV30; CDR3aa: AWTRLGLAGDTQY
j_gene: TRBJ2-7; v_gene: TRBV27; CDR3aa: ASSLAGGPYEQY
j_gene: TRBJ2-7; v_gene: TRBV11-2; CDR3aa: ASRLYGTSGNEQY
j_gene: TRBJ1-3; v_gene: TRBV12-3/TRBV12-4; CDR3aa: ASSLPRLIY
j_gene: TRBJ1-2; v_gene: TRBV7-2; CDR3aa: ASSPGGGSTNYGYT
j_gene: TRBJ2-2; v_gene: TRBV27; CDR3aa: ASSTSGRDTGELF
j_gene: TRBJ2-3; v_gene: TRBV5-1; CDR3aa: ASSLQGIGTDTQY
j_gene: TRBJ2-5; v_gene: TRBV7-9; CDR3aa: ASSEGRGGETQY
j_gene: TRBJ1-5; v_gene: TRBV6-5; CDR3aa: ASSYGAGGGQPQH
j_gene: TRBJ2-1; v_gene: TRBV4-3; CDR3aa: ASSQDTGGISGNEQF
j_gene: TRBJ1-3; v_gene: TRBV29-1; CDR3aa: SVPGISGNTIY
j_gene: TRBJ2-7; v_gene: TRBV2; CDR3aa: ASNLSGYEQY
j_gene: TRBJ2-2; v_gene: TRBV2; CDR3aa: ASRKISGSSGELF
j_gene: TRBJ2-1; v_gene: TRBV9; CDR3aa: ASATGTSSNEQF
j_gene: TRBJ2-3; v_gene: TRBV4-3; CDR3aa: ASSQDGTSGSNTQY
j_gene: TRBJ1-6; v_gene: TRBV2; CDR3aa: ASSYGGQQNSPLH
j_gene: TRBJ2-2; v_gene: TRBV9; CDR3aa: ASSVGQGPGELF
j_gene: TRBJ1-1; v_gene: TRBV30; CDR3aa: AWSRGGPQAF
j_gene: TRBJ1-6; v_gene: TRBV5-1; CDR3aa: ASSLQGQGTSPLH
j_gene: TRBJ2-3; v_gene: TRBV13; CDR3aa: ASSSTGGYTDTQY
j_gene: TRBJ2-7; v_gene: TRBV2; CDR3aa: ASRAGLAGNEQY
j_gene: TRBJ2-1; v_gene: TRBV10-3; CDR3aa: AISDPAIHNEQF
j_gene: TRBJ1-6; v_gene: TRBV15; CDR3aa: ATSRGAGLYNSPLH
j_gene: TRBJ2-3; v_gene: TRBV11-3; CDR3aa: ASSQSGGTDTQY
j_gene: TRBJ2-3; v_gene: TRBV27; CDR3aa: ASSPQLQGAGSDTQY
j_gene: TRBJ1-2; v_gene: TRBV6-2/TRBV6-3; CDR3aa: ASSSTGFGGYT
j_gene: TRBJ2-5; v_gene: TRBV7-2; CDR3aa: ASSPPSRRGRETQY
j_gene: TRBJ2-1; v_gene: TRBV27; CDR3aa: ASSLRGAAYNEQF
j_gene: TRBJ2-5; v_gene: TRBV7-2; CDR3aa: ASSTKPQMYQETQY
j_gene: TRBJ2-5; v_gene: TRBV29-1; CDR3aa: SYSRRGQETQY
j_gene: TRBJ1-4; v_gene: TRBV3-1/TRBV3-2; CDR3aa: ASSPGTGGANNEKLF
j_gene: TRBJ2-1; v_gene: TRBV5-1; CDR3aa: ASSFSGGPYNEQF
j_gene: TRBJ1-4; v_gene: TRBV5-1; CDR3aa: ASSMTGTDEKLF
j_gene: TRBJ2-2; v_gene: TRBV9; CDR3aa: ASSVGTAAGELF
j_gene: TRBJ2-1; v_gene: TRBV5-1; CDR3aa: ASSLDSGTQGFEQF